This T cell receptor beta chain stems from a study of neurological immune-mediated disorders. This clonotype was found many times. Trimming removed 0 bases from V and 4 bases from J, with 7 bases in between. Germline V gene lookup returns CDR1 SEHNR and CDR2 FQNEAQ (reference sequence). The CDR3 is made up of 13 amino acids. Via MiXCR, TCRdb re-called the 5' RACE reads, giving one row per CDR3 protein. This table has about 120,000 distinct CDR3 sequences, more than 2.5% appearing once. Where libraries were unsorted, they were derived from 2 million PBMCs stored at -80 degrees C. The source of this sequence is a woman aged 25 to 39 with multiple sclerosis. The sequenced material came from PBMCs. This sequence joins TRBV7-9 and TRBJ2-7, with D hard to call. The CDR3 loop reads CASSLAVSYEQYF. The CDR3 coding sequence is TGTGCCAGCAGCTTAGCCGTGTCGTACGAGCAGTACTTC.